This record concerns one T cell receptor beta chain sequence. No antigen is known for it. One end of the junction is discordant with germline, which a read error may explain. Sequencing was performed with immunoSEQ multiplex PCR; in TCRdb, only in-frame clones are kept and a portion is missing. The table lists over a million clones, over 95% of them singletons, with approximately 1.1% in the top ten. This sample was included in a study of shared clonotypes between healthy human individuals. Donors, without exception, were Caucasian adults residing in Nashville, Tennessee. Researchers partitioned CD4+ cells into CD45RA+ naive and CD45RA-negative memory subsets. General observations from the study: Sharing across four donors was seen in 4.5% to 6.5% of naive CD4 clonotypes. Rarefaction revealed incomplete sorted-subset sequencing despite large depth.

The sequence was collected from a young man in good health. Sequencing input: naive CD4+ T cells sorted from blood. The sample's subset: CD45RA+ positively selected.

The CDR3 here is CASSSLPGPQFF. DNA for the CDR3: TGTGCTAGCAGCTCCTTGCCAGGGCCCCAGTTCTTC. The J gene is TRBJ2-1, the V gene TRBV7-7; tentatively, D is TRBD1 (5 bases). The CDR3 consists of 12 residues. CDR1 and CDR2 from the germline V gene are SSHAT and FNYEAQ (reference sequence).